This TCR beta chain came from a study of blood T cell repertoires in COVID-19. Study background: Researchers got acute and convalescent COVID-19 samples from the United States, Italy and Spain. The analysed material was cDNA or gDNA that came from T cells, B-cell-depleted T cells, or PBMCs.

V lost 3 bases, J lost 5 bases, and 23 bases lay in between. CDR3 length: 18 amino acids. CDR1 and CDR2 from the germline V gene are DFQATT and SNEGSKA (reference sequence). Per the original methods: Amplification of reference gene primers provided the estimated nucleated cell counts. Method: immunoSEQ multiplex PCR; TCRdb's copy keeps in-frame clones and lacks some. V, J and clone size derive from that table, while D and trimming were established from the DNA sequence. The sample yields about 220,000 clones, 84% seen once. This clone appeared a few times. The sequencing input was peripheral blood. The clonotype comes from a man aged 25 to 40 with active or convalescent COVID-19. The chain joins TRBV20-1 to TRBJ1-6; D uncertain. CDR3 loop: CSASAPLDLTKNNSPLHF. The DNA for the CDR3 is TGCAGTGCTAGTGCCCCCCTTGACTTGACTAAAAATAATTCACCCCTCCACTTT.